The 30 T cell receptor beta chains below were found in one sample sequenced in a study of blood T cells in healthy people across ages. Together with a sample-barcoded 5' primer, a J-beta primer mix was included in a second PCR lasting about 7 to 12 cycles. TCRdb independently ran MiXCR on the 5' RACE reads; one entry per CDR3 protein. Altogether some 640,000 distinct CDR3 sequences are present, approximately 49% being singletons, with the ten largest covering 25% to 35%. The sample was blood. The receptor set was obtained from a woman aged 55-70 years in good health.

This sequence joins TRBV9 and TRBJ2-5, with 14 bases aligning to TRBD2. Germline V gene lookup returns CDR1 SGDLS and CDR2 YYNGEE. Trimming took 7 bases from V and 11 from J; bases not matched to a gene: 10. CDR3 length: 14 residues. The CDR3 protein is CASQPGLAGVEQYF. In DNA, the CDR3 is TGTGCCAGCCAACCGGGACTAGCGGGAGTTGAGCAGTACTTC.

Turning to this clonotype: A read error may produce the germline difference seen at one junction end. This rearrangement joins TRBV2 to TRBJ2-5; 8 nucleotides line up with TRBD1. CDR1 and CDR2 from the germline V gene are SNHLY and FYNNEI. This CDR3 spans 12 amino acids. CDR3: CVSRGTGTTQYF. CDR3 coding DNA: TGTGTCAGCAGAGGGACAGGAACGACCCAGTACTTC.

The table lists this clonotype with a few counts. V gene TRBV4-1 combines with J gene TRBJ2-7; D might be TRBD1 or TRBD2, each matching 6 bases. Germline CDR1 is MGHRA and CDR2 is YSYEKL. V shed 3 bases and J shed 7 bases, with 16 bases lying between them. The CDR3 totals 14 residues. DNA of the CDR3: TGCGCCAGCAGCCAGTCCGGGGGCCTGAGGGAGCAGTACTTC. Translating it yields CASSQSGGLREQYF.

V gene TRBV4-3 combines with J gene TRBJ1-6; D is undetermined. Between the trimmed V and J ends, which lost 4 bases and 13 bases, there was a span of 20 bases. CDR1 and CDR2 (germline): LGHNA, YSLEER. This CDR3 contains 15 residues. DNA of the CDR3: TGCGCCAGCAGCCGAGATCGGACGACCTACGGTCCCCTCCACTTT. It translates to CASSRDRTTYGPLHF.

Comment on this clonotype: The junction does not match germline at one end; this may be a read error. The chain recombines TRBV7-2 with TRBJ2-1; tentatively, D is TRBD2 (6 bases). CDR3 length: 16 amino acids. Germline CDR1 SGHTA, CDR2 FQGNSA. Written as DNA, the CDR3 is TGTGCCAGCAGCCCTAGTGGGGGGTACTCCTACAATGGGCAGTTCTTC. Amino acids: CASSPSGGYSYNGQFF.

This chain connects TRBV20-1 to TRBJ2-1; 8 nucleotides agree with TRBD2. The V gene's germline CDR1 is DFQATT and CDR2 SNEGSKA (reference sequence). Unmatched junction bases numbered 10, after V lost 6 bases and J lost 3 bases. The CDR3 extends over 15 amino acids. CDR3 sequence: CSARGTGGVYNEQFF. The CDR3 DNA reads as TGCAGTGCCAGGGGAACGGGAGGGGTCTACAATGAGCAGTTCTTC.

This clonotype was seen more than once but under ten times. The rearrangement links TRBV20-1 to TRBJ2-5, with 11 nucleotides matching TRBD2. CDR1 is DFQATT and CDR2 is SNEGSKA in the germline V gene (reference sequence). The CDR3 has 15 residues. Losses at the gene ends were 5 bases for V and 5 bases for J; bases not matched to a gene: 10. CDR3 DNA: TGCAGTGCTCGTTTAGCGGGAGGGCCGGGGGAGACCCAGTACTTC. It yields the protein CSARLAGGPGETQYF.

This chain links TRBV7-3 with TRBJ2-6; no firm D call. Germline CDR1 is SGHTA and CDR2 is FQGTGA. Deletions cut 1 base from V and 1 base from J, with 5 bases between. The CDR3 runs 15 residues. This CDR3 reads CASSLKGSGANVLTF. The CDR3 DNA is TGTGCCAGCAGCTTAAAGGGATCTGGGGCCAACGTCCTGACTTTC.

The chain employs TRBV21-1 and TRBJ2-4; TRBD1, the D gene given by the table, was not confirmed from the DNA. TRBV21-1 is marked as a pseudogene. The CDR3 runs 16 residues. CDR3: CASTRTGRRAKNIQYF. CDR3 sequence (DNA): TGTGCCAGCACACGGACAGGCAGGCGCGCCAAAAACATTCAGTACTTC.

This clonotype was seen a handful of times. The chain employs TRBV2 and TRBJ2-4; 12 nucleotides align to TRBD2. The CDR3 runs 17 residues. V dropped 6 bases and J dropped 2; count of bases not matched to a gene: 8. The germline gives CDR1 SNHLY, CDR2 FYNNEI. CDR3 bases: TGTGCCAGCAGCCGAGGACTAGCGGGACCGTCCAAAAACATTCAGTACTTC. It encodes CASSRGLAGPSKNIQYF.

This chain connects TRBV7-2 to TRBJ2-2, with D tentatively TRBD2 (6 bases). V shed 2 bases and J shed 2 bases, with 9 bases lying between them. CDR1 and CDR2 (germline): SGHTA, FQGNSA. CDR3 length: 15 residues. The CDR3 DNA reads TGTGCCAGCAGCTTACGGGCGGGAAACACCGGGGAGCTGTTTTTT. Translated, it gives CASSLRAGNTGELFF.

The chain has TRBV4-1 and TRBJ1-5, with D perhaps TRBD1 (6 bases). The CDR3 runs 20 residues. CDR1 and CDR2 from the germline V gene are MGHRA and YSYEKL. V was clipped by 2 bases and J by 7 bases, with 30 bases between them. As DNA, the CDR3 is TGCGCCAGCAGCCAAATCCATTTGGGCAGTCGAACAGGGATCAGGCAGCCCCAGCATTTT. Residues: CASSQIHLGSRTGIRQPQHF.

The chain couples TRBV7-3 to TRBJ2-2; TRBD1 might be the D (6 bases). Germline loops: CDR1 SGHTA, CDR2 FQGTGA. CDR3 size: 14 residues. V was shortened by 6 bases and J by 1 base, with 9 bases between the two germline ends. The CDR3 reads CASRDSRNTGELFF. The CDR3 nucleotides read TGTGCCAGCAGGGACAGTAGGAACACCGGGGAGCTGTTTTTT.

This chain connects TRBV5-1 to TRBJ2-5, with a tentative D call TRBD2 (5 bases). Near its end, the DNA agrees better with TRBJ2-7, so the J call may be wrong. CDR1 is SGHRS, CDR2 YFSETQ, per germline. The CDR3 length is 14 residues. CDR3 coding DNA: TGCGCCAGCAGCTTGGGTTCGGGAAACGACGAGCAGTACTTC. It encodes CASSLGSGNDEQYF.

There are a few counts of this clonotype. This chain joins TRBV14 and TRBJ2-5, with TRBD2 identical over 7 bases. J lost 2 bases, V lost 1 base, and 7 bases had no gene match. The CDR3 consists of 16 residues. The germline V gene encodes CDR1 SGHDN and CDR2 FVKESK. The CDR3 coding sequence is TGTGCCAGCAGCCAAGGGGGAGGGATGGCGCAAGAGACCCAGTACTTC. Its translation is CASSQGGGMAQETQYF. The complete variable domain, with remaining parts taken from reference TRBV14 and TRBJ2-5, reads EAGVTQFPSHSVIEKGQTVTLRCDPISGHDNLYWYRRVMGKEIKFLLHFVKESKQDESGMPNNRFLAERTGGTYSTLKVQPAELEDSGVYFCASSQGGGMAQETQYFGPGTRLLVL.

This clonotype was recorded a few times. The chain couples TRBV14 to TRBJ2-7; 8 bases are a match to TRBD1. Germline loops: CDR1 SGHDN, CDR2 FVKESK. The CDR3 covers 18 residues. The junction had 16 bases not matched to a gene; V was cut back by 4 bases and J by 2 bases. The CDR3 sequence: CASSPTKGQGRRPYEQYF. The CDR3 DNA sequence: TGTGCCAGCAGCCCGACCAAAGGACAGGGAAGGCGTCCCTACGAGCAGTACTTC.

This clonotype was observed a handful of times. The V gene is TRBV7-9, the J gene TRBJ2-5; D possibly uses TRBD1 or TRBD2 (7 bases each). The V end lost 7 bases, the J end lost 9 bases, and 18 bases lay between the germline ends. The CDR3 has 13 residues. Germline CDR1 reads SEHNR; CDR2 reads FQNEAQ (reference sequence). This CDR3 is CASNKQGREAQYF. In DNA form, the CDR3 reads TGTGCCAGCAACAAACAGGGGAGGGAGGCCCAGTACTTC.

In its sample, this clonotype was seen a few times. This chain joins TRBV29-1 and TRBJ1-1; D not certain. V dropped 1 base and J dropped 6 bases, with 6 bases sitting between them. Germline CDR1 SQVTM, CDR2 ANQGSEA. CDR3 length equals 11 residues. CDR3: CSVEGPPEAFF. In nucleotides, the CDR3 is TGCAGCGTTGAAGGGCCACCTGAAGCTTTCTTT.

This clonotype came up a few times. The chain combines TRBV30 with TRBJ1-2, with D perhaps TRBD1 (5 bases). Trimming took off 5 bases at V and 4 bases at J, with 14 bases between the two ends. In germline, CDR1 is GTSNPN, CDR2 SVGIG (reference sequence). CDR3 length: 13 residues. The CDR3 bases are TGTGCCTGGCGTGAGCCCGGGACCTATGGCTACACCTTC. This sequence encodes CAWREPGTYGYTF.

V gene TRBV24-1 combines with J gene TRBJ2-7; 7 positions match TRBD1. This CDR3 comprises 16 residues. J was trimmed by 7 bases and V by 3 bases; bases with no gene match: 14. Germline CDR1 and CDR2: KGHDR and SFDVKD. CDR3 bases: TGTGCCACCAGTGATGCCACCCGACAGGGAGAGAGGGAGCAGTACTTC. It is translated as CATSDATRQGEREQYF.

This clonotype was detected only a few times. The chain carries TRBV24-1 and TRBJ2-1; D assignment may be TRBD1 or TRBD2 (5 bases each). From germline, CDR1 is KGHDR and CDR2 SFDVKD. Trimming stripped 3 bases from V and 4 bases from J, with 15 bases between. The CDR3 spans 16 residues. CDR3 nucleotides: TGTGCCACCAGTGATCCCGGGTTGGGGGAGTACAATGAGCAGTTCTTC. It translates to CATSDPGLGEYNEQFF.

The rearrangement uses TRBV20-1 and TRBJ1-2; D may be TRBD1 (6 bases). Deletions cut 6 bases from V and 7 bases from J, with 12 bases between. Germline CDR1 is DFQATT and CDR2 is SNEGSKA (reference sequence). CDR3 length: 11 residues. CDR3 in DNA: TGCAGTGCAGGACAGTTGAGTGGCTACACCTTC. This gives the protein CSAGQLSGYTF.

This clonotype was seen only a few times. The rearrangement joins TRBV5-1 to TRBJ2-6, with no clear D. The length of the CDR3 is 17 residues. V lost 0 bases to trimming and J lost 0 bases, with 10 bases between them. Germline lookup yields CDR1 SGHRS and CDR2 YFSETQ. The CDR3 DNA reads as TGCGCCAGCAGCTTGGGCAGAACCAGCTCTGGGGCCAACGTCCTGACTTTC. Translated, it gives CASSLGRTSSGANVLTF.

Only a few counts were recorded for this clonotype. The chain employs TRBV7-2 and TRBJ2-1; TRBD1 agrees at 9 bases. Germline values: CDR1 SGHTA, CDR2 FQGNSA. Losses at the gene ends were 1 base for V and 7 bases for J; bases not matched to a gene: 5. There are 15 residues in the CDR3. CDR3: CASSLVGTGMNEQFF. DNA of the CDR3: TGTGCCAGCAGCTTAGTCGGGACAGGGATGAATGAGCAGTTCTTC. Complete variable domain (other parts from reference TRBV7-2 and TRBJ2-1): GAGVSQSPSNKVTEKGKDVELRCDPISGHTALYWYRQSLGQGLEFLIYFQGNSAPDKSGLPSDRFSAERTGGSVSTLTIQRTQQEDSAVYLCASSLVGTGMNEQFFGPGTRLTVL.

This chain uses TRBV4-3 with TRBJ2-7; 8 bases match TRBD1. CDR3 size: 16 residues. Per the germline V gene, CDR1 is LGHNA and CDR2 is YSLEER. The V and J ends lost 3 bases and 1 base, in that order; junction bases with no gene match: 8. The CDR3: CASSQGPGTGSYEQYF. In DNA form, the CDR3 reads TGCGCCAGCAGCCAGGGTCCCGGGACAGGTTCCTACGAGCAGTACTTC.

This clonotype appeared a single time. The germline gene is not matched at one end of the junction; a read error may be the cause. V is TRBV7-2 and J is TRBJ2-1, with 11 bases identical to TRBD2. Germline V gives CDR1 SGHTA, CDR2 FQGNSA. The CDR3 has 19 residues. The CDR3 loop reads CASSRPLAGGKRGYDEQFF. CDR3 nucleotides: TGTGCCAGCAGCAGACCCTTAGCGGGAGGGAAAAGGGGCTACGATGAGCAGTTCTTC.

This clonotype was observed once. CDR3 nucleotides: TGTGCCACCAGTGACTTGCGTTCGACAGGGAGGTCGACAGATACGCAGTATTTT. Protein sequence: CATSDLRSTGRSTDTQYF. The chain combines TRBV24-1 with TRBJ2-3; TRBD1 is a possible D gene (7 bases). Germline V gives CDR1 KGHDR, CDR2 SFDVKD. V was shortened by 4 bases and J by 3 bases, with 22 bases between the two germline ends. The CDR3 is made up of 18 amino acids.

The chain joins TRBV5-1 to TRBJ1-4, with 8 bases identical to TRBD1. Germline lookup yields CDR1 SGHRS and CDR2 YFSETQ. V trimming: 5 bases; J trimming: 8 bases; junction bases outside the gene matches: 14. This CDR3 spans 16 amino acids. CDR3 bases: TGCGCCAGCAGGGGCCAGGGGGCGAATCGGGGCGAAAAACTGTTTTTT. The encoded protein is CASRGQGANRGEKLFF. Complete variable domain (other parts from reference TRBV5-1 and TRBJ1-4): KAGVTQTPRYLIKTRGQQVTLSCSPISGHRSVSWYQQTPGQGLQFLFEYFSETQRNKGNFPGRFSGRQFSNSRSEMNVSTLELGDSALYLCASRGQGANRGEKLFFGSGTQLSVL.

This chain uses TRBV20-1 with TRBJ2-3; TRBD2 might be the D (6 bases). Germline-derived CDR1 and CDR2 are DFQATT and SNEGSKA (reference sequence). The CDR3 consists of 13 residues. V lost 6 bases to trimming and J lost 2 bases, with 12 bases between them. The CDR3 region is CSAPGTYTDTQYF. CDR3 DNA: TGCAGTGCGCCCGGGACTTACACAGATACGCAGTATTTT.

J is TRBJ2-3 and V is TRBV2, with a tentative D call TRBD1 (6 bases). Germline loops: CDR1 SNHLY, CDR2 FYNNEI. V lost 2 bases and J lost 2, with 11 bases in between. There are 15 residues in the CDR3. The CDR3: CASSERGSFTDTQYF. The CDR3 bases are TGTGCCAGCAGTGAAAGGGGGAGTTTCACAGATACGCAGTATTTT.